This TCR beta chain originates from a study of control samples from healthy donors and cancer patients. TCRdb's copy holds only in-frame clones and misses some; the assay was immunoSEQ multiplex PCR. The repertoire holds tens of thousands of clones, with 80% as singletons. The germline CDR1 and CDR2 sequences are KGHSY and FQNENV. Trimming stripped 4 bases from V and 8 bases from J, with 14 bases between. The CDR3 loop spans 13 amino acids. The chain links TRBV16 to TRBJ1-2, with a possible D match to TRBD1 (5 bases). Sequencing used blood. This clonotype was sampled from a man between 65 and 79 years old in good health. The CDR3 reads CASSPTPRDGYTF. The CDR3 nucleotides are TGTGCCAGCAGCCCTACCCCCAGGGACGGCTACACCTTC.